The 12 T cell receptor beta chains listed next were all sequenced from one sample in a study of shared clonotypes between healthy human individuals. This table comes from immunoSEQ multiplex PCR, and its TCRdb copy is limited to in-frame clones, with some not included. The table shows some 2,000,000 clones, with 90% to 95% occurring only once. Source material: naive CD4+ T cells sorted from blood. The subset: CD45RA+ positively selected. The receptors come from a man younger than 35 in good health.

CDR3 region: CASSQTLAFSAYEQYF. DNA for the CDR3: TGCGCCAGCAGCCAAACTCTAGCGTTCTCAGCCTACGAGCAGTACTTC. The chain couples TRBV4-3 to TRBJ2-7; D perhaps matches TRBD2 (6 bases). V was pared by 2 bases and J by 2 bases, with 16 bases between. The CDR3 runs 16 residues. In germline, CDR1 is LGHNA, CDR2 YSLEER.

The chain has TRBV5-1 and TRBJ2-5; 7 bases fit TRBD1. The CDR3 totals 14 residues. J gave up 3 bases and V 1 base, and 3 bases lay outside the gene matches. The germline gives CDR1 SGHRS, CDR2 YFSETQ. The CDR3 loop is CASSLQGGEETQYF. Here the CDR3 DNA reads TGCGCCAGCAGCTTGCAAGGGGGCGAAGAGACCCAGTACTTC.

This sequence joins TRBV5-4 and TRBJ1-3, with D tentatively TRBD1 (5 bases). The CDR3 length is 13 residues. CDR1 and CDR2 (germline): SGHNT, YYREEE (reference sequence). Deletions cut 4 bases from V and 4 bases from J, with 9 bases between. CDR3 region: CASSRDRGNTIYF. CDR3 DNA: TGTGCCAGCAGCCGGGACCGAGGAAACACCATATATTTT.

The chain recombines TRBV30 with TRBJ1-4; D is undetermined. V was pared by 2 bases and J by 4 bases, with 8 bases between. Per the germline V gene, CDR1 is GTSNPN and CDR2 is SVGIG (reference sequence). This CDR3 region has 13 residues. The CDR3 DNA follows: TGTGCCTGGAGTAGTCGCGGTAATGAAAAACTGTTTTTT. Its translation is CAWSSRGNEKLFF.

The chain uses TRBV5-4 and TRBJ2-6, with D possibly being TRBD1 (5 bases). The length of the CDR3 is 17 residues. The ends were cut back, 3 bases at V and 0 bases at J, with 13 bases in the middle. Germline-derived CDR1 and CDR2 are SGHNT and YYREEE (reference sequence). The CDR3 here is CASSSNPTASGANVLTF. Here the CDR3 DNA reads TGTGCCAGCAGCTCAAATCCGACAGCCTCTGGGGCCAACGTCCTGACTTTC.

The chain carries TRBV27 and TRBJ2-3; TRBD1 might be the D (6 bases). V was shortened by 8 bases and J by 2 bases, with 20 bases between the two germline ends. The CDR3 consists of 16 residues. The V gene's germline CDR1 is MNHEY and CDR2 SMNVEV (reference sequence). The CDR3, as DNA: TGTGCCAGCTCCCGAGCAGCCAGGGGCTACACAGATACGCAGTATTTT. Protein sequence: CASSRAARGYTDTQYF.

The chain is built from TRBV6-5 and TRBJ1-5; D call uncertain. The CDR3 has 15 residues. The V gene's germline CDR1 is MNHEY and CDR2 SVGAGI. Trimming pared 0 bases from V and 4 bases from J, leaving 10 bases between. In DNA form, the CDR3 reads TGTGCCAGCAGTTACTCGAGTAAAAGGAATCAGCCCCAGCATTTT. This codes for CASSYSSKRNQPQHF.

The chain links TRBV5-4 to TRBJ1-4; D is perhaps TRBD1 (6 bases). The germline V gene has CDR1 SGHNT and CDR2 YYREEE (reference sequence). The CDR3 is 15 amino acids. Trimming removed 2 bases from V and 3 bases from J, with 11 bases in between. CDR3: CASSLTTGPNEKLFF. CDR3 nucleotide sequence: TGTGCCAGCAGCTTAACCACAGGGCCTAATGAAAAACTGTTTTTT.

V gene TRBV11-2 combines with J gene TRBJ2-5; TRBD1 matches 8 bases. Germline lookup yields CDR1 SGHAT and CDR2 FQNNGV. The CDR3 extends over 17 amino acids. V was clipped by 5 bases and J by 5 bases; unmatched bases: 16. CDR3: CASSPGRGRGLWETQYF. In nucleotides, the CDR3 is TGTGCCAGCAGCCCGGGTAGAGGCAGGGGGCTATGGGAGACCCAGTACTTC. The full variable domain, its missing parts supplied by reference TRBV11-2 and TRBJ2-5, is EAGVAQSPRYKIIEKRQSVAFWCNPISGHATLYWYQQILGQGPKLLIQFQNNGVVDDSQLPKDRFSAERLKGVDSTLKIQPAKLEDSAVYLCASSPGRGRGLWETQYFGPGTRLLVL.

The chain employs TRBV18 and TRBJ1-2; 9 positions match TRBD1. Germline V gives CDR1 KGHSH, CDR2 LQKENI. The CDR3 length is 14 residues. V shed 4 bases, J shed 8 bases, and the junction held 8 bases outside the gene matches. The CDR3 DNA is TGTGCCAGCTCACAACCACAGGGGGCTGGCGGCTACACCTTC. This translates into CASSQPQGAGGYTF.

This clone was recorded once. The chain is built from TRBV5-1 and TRBJ1-5; 7 nucleotides align to TRBD1. The J segment lost 7 bases and the V segment lost 3 bases, leaving 16 bases of the junction unmatched. Per germline, CDR1 SGHRS and CDR2 YFSETQ. This CDR3 spans 17 amino acids. For the CDR3, the DNA is TGCGCCAGCAGCTCTGGTCCCCCGGACAGGCCAGGACAGCCCCAGCATTTT. This translates into CASSSGPPDRPGQPQHF.

The V and J genes are TRBV7-2 and TRBJ2-7; D is unclear. CDR3 size: 13 residues. The germline V gene has CDR1 SGHTA and CDR2 FQGNSA. The V gene lost 3 bases and the J gene lost 2 bases, with 8 bases spanning the gap. CDR3 in DNA: TGTGCCAGCAGCTTCGATCAAGCCTACGAGCAGTACTTC. Amino acid sequence: CASSFDQAYEQYF.